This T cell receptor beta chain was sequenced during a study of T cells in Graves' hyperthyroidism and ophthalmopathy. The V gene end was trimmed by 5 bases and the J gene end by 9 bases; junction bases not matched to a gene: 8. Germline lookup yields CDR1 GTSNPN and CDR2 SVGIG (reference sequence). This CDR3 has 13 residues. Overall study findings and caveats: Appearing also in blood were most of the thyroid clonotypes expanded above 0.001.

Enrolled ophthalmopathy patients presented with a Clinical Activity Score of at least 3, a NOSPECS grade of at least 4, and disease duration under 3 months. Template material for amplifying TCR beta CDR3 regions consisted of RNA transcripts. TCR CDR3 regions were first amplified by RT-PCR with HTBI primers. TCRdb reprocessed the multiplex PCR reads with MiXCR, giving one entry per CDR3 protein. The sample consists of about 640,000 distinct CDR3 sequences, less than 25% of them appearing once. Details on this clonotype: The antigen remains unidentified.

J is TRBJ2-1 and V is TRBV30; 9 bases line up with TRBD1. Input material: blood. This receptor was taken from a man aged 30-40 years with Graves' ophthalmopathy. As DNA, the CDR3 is TGTGCCTGGGTTCGACAGGGGGTTGGTGAGCAGTTCTTC. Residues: CAWVRQGVGEQFF.